This T cell receptor (beta chain) came from a study of vaccination and CD4 T cells after COVID-19. Study information: Post-COVID specimens were obtained a median 101 days after diagnosis (range 35 to 161). Stimulation of the cells used overlapping spike peptide pools from SARS-CoV-2 and from the common cold coronaviruses HCoV-NL63, HCoV-OC43 and HCoV-229E.

A few counts support this clonotype. No antigen is known for it. Sequence data for DNA of cultured CD4+ T cells were generated by the Oncomine TCR Beta short-read assay. TCRdb fed the PCR reads into MiXCR, producing one record per CDR3 protein. The sample lists 13,000 or so distinct CDR3 sequences; less than 75% were seen once. Treatment in this sample: approximately 11-day PBMC culture with coronavirus spike peptide pools or control peptides (ViraFEST assay). ViraFEST used peptide pools to expand antigen-specific T cells, then sequenced TCRs. V was shortened by 1 base and J by 13 bases, with 16 bases between the two germline ends. The CDR3 is 13 amino acids.

The receptor's source is a human donor who had recovered from COVID-19. Sequencing was performed on CD4+ T cells from blood, cultured in vitro. The V gene is TRBV12-3 or TRBV12-4, the J gene TRBJ1-2; D is uncertain. The CDR3 sequence is CASSLVDSKGCTF. The CDR3 bases are TGTGCCAGCAGTTTAGTGGATTCAAAGGGTTGCACCTTC.